This entry is about one TCR beta chain. Original methodology: Researchers report that nucleated cell counts were estimated from reference gene primer amplification. TCRdb's copy holds only in-frame clones and misses some; the assay was immunoSEQ multiplex PCR. V and J calls and clone size are those listed in that table; D and trimming were worked out from the DNA. The data contain approximately 100,000 clones, 80% to 95% of them singletons. V lost 5 bases and J lost 4, with 15 bases in between. CDR3 length: 14 amino acids. Germline values: CDR1 PRHDT, CDR2 FYEKMQ (reference sequence). The sample belongs to a study of blood T cell repertoires in COVID-19. Across the whole study: From the United States, Italy and Spain came samples of acute and convalescent COVID-19. In each case, the material was cDNA or gDNA derived from T cells, B-cell-depleted T cells, or PBMCs.

The specimen sequenced was peripheral blood. This TCR derives from a man in his sixties or seventies with acute or convalescent COVID-19. The chain is built from TRBV13 and TRBJ2-7; maybe TRBD2 (6 bases). DNA of the CDR3: TGTGCCAGCAGCCAGGGACTGGTGAGATACGAGCAGTACTTC. Protein product: CASSQGLVRYEQYF.